This T cell receptor beta chain was captured in a study of T cells in Graves' hyperthyroidism and ophthalmopathy. Those patients with uncontrolled infection, other autoimmune disease, pregnancy or lactation were excluded. Diagnoses were made from clinical symptoms, serum measures (thyroxine and TRAb), thyroid ultrasound and orbital computed tomography. Isolation of PBMCs was performed on 8.5 to 10 ml fresh peripheral blood. Trimming removed 6 bases at V and 0 bases at J, with 11 bases between. The CDR3 contains 13 residues. The germline gives CDR1 DFQATT, CDR2 SNEGSKA (reference sequence). There were TCR beta CDR3 regions amplified from RNA transcripts. The TCR CDR3 first-round RT-PCR relied on the HTBI primer set. MiXCR, applied by TCRdb to the multiplex PCR reads, yields one record per CDR3 protein. The sample lists fewer than 350,000 distinct CDR3 sequences, less than 20% occurring once. This clonotype has at least ten counts.

The V gene is TRBV20-1, the J gene TRBJ1-1; no firm D call. The origin of this receptor is a woman between 35 and 50 years old with Graves' ophthalmopathy. The sequencing sample was made of blood. The CDR3 DNA reads TGCAGTGCCCCCCCGGAACTGAACACTGAAGCTTTCTTT. Its translation: CSAPPELNTEAFF.